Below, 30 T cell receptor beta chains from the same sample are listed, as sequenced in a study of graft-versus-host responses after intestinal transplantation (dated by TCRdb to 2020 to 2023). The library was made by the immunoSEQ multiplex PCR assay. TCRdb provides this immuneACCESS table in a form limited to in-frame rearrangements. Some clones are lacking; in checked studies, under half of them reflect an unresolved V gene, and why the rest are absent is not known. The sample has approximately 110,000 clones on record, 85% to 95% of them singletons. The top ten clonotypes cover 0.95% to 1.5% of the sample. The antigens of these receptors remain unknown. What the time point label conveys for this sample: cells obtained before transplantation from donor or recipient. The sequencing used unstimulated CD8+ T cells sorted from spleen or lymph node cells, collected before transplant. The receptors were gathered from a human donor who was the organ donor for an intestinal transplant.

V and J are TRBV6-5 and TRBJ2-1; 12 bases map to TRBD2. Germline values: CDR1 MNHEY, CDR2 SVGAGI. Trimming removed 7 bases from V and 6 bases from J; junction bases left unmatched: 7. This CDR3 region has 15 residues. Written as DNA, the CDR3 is TGTGCCAGCAATAATGGACTAGCGGGACCCAATGAGCAGTTCTTC. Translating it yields CASNNGLAGPNEQFF.

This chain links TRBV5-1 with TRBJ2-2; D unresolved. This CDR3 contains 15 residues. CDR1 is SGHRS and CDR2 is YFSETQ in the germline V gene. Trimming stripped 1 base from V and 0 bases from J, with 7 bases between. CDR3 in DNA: TGCGCCAGCAGCTTGTACCCCGCGAACACCGGGGAGCTGTTTTTT. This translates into CASSLYPANTGELFF.

The CDR3 is CAWGYQGFSEQYF. In nucleotides, the CDR3 is TGTGCCTGGGGTTATCAGGGTTTCAGCGAGCAGTACTTC. The J gene is TRBJ2-7, the V gene TRBV30, with D tentatively TRBD1 (5 bases). The ends were cut back, 5 bases at V and 6 bases at J, with 17 bases in the middle. This CDR3 contains 13 residues. CDR1 and CDR2 from the germline V gene are GTSNPN and SVGIG (reference sequence).

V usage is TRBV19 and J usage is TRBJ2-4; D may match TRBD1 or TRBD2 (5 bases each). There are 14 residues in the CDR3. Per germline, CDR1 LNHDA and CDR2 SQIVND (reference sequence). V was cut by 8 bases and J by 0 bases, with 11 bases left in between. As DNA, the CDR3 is TGTGCCAGTGGGGGTCGGAGAGCCAAAAACATTCAGTACTTC. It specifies CASGGRRAKNIQYF.

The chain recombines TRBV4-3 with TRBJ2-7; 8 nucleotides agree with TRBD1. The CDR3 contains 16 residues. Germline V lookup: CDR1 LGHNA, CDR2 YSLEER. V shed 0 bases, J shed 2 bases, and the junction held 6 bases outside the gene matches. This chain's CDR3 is CASSQDPGQDTYEQYF. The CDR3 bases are TGCGCCAGCAGCCAAGACCCGGGACAGGACACCTACGAGCAGTACTTC.

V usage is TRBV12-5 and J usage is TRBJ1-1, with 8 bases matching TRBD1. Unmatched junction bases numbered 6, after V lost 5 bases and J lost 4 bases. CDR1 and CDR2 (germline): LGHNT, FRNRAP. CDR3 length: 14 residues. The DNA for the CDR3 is TGTGCTAGTGGTCGCCCACAGGGGGGCACTGAAGCTTTCTTT. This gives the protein CASGRPQGGTEAFF. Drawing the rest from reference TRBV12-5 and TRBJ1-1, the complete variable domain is DARVTQTPRHKVTEMGQEVTMRCQPILGHNTVFWYRQTMMQGLELLAYFRNRAPLDDSGMPKDRFSAEMPDATLATLKIQPSEPRDSAVYFCASGRPQGGTEAFFGQGTRLTVV.

The CDR3 DNA reads as TGCGCCAGCAGCCAAGAATGGGGGCGGCGGAACACCGGGGAGCTGTTTTTT. Protein sequence: CASSQEWGRRNTGELFF. This sequence joins TRBV4-1 and TRBJ2-2; tentative D call: TRBD1 (6 bases). The CDR3 is 17 residues long. In germline, CDR1 is MGHRA, CDR2 YSYEKL. V was clipped by 0 bases and J by 1 base, with 12 bases between them.

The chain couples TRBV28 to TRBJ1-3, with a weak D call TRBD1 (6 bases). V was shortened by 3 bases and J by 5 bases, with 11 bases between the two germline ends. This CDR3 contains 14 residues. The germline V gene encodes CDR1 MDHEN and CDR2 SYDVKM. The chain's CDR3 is CASSLGGARNTIYF. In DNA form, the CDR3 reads TGTGCCAGCAGTTTGGGGGGCGCGAGAAACACCATATATTTT.

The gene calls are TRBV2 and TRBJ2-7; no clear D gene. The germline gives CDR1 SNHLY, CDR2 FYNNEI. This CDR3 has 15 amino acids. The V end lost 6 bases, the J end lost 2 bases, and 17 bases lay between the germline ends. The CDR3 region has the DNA TGTGCCAGCAGGGGATCCTTAAAAGGGACCTACGAGCAGTACTTC. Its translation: CASRGSLKGTYEQYF.

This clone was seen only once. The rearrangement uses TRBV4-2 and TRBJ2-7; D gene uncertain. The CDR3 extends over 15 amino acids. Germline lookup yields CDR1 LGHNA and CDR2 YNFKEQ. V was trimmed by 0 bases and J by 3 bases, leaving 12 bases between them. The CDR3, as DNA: TGTGCCAGCAGCCAAGATCCCGGAGCCTACTACGAGCAGTACTTC. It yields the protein CASSQDPGAYYEQYF.

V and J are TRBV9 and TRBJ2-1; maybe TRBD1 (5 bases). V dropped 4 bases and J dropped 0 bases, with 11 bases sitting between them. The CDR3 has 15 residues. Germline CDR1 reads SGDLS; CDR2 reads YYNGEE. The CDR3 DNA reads TGTGCCAGCAGCAGGGTAGACAGCTCCTACAATGAGCAGTTCTTC. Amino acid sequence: CASSRVDSSYNEQFF.

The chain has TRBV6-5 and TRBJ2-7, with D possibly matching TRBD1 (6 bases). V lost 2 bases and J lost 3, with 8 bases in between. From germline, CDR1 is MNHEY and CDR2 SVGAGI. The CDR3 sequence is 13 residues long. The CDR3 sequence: CASSYEQGYEQYF. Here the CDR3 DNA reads TGTGCCAGCAGTTACGAACAGGGCTACGAGCAGTACTTC.

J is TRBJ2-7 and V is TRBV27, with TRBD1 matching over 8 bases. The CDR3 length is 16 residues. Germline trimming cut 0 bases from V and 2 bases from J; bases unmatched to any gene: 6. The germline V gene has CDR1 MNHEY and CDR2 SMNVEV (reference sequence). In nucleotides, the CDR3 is TGTGCCAGCAGTTTATCGCCACAGGGGGGCCCCTACGAGCAGTACTTC. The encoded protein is CASSLSPQGGPYEQYF.

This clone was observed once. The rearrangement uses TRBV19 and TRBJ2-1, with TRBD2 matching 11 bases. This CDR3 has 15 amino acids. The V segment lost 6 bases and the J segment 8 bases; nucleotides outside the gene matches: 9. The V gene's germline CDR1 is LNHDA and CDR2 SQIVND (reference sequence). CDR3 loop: CASSILAGVVDEQFF. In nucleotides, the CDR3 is TGTGCCAGTAGCATACTAGCGGGAGTCGTAGATGAGCAGTTCTTC.

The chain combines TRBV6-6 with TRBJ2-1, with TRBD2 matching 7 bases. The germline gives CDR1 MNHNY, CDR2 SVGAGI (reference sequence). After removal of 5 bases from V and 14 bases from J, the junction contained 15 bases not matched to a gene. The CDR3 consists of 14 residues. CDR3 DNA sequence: TGTGCCAGCAGTGCCTCCGGGACTACCCTGGGGGAGTTCTTC. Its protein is CASSASGTTLGEFF.

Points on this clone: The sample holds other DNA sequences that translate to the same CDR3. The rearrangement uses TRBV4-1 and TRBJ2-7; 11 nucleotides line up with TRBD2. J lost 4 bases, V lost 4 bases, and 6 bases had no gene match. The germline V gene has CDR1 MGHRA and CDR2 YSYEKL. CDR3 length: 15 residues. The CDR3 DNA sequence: TGCGCCAGCAGCCTCTTAGCGGGAGGGCCGTACGAGCAGTACTTC. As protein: CASSLLAGGPYEQYF.

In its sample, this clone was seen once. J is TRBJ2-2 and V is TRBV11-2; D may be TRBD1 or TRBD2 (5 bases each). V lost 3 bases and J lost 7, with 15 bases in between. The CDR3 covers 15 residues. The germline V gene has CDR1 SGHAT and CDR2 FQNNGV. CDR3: CASSFTGAGSGELFF. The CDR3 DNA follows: TGTGCCAGCAGCTTTACAGGCGCTGGGAGCGGGGAGCTGTTTTTT.

The CDR3 coding sequence is TGTGCCAGCAGGACTCTGGGACTAGCGGGAAGAGGGGAGCAGTACTTC. Translation gives CASRTLGLAGRGEQYF. The chain uses TRBV2 and TRBJ2-7, with TRBD2 matching over 13 bases. The CDR3 has 16 amino acids. The junction had 12 bases not matched to a gene; V was cut back by 6 bases and J by 7 bases. Per the germline V gene, CDR1 is SNHLY and CDR2 is FYNNEI.

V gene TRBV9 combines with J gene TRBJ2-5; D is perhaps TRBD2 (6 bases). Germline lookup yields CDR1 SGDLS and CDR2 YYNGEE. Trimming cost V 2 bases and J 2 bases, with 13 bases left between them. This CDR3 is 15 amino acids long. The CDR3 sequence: CASSVFSGYQETQYF. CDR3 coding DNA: TGTGCCAGCAGCGTCTTTAGCGGATATCAAGAGACCCAGTACTTC. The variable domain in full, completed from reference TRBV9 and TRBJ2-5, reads DSGVTQTPKHLITATGQRVTLRCSPRSGDLSVYWYQQSLDQGLQFLIQYYNGEERAKGNILERFSAQQFPDLHSELNLSSLELGDSALYFCASSVFSGYQETQYFGPGTRLLVL.

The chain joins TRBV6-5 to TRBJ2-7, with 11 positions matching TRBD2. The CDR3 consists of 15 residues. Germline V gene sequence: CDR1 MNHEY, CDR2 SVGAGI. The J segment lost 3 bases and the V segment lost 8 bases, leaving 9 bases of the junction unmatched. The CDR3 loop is CASHPRLAGGYEQYF. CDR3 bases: TGTGCCAGCCACCCTCGGCTAGCGGGAGGCTACGAGCAGTACTTC.

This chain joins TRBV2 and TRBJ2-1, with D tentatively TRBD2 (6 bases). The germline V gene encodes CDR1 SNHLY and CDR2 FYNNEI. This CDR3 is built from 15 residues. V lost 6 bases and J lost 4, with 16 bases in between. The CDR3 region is CASRIADVGYNEQFF. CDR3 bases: TGTGCCAGCAGAATAGCGGATGTCGGGTACAATGAGCAGTTCTTC.

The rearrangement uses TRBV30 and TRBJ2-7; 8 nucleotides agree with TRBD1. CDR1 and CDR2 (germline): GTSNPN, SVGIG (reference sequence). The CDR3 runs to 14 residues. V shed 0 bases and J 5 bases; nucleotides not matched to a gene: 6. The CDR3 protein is CAWSVRGQAHEQYF. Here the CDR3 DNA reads TGTGCCTGGAGTGTAAGGGGACAGGCCCACGAGCAGTACTTC.

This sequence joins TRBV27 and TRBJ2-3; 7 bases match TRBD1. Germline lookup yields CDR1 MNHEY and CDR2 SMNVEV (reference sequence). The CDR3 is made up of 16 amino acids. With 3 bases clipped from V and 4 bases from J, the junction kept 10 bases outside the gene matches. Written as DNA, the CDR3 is TGTGCCAGCAGTTTCCCCAACAACAGGGGCCCAGATACGCAGTATTTT. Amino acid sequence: CASSFPNNRGPDTQYF.

The CDR3 here is CASSVGGGSYEQYF. CDR3 DNA sequence: TGTGCCAGCTCAGTGGGGGGCGGCTCCTACGAGCAGTACTTC. The rearrangement links TRBV27 to TRBJ2-7; D possibly uses TRBD1 or TRBD2 (6 bases each). Germline CDR1 reads MNHEY; CDR2 reads SMNVEV (reference sequence). This CDR3 comprises 14 residues. Trimming left V 8 bases short and J 0 bases short, with 14 bases between.

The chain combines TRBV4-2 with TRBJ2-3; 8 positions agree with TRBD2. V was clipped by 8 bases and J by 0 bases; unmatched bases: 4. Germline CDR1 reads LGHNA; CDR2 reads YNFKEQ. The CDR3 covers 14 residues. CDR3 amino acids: CASRSGTSTDTQYF. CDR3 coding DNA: TGTGCCAGCCGTAGCGGGACTAGCACAGATACGCAGTATTTT.

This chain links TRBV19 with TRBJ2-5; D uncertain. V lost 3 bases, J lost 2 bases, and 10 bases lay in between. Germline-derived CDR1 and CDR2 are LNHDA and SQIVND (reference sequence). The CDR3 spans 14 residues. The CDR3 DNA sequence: TGTGCCAGTAGTATCGAAGGTGGACAAGAGACCCAGTACTTC. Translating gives CASSIEGGQETQYF.

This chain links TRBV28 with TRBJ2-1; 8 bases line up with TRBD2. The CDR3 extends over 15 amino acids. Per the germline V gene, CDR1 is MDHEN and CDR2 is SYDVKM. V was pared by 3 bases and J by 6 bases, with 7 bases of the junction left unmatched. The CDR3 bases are TGTGCCAGCAGTTTCGCGGGAGGAGACATCAATGAGCAGTTCTTC. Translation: CASSFAGGDINEQFF.

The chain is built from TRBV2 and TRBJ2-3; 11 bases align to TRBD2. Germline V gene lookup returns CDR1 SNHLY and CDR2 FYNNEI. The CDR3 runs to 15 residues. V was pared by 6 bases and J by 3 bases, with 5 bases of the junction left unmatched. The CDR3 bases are TGTGCCAGCAGGCTACTAGCGGGAGATACAGATACGCAGTATTTT. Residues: CASRLLAGDTDTQYF. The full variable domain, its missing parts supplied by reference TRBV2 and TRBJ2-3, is EPEVTQTPSHQVTQMGQEVILRCVPISNHLYFYWYRQILGQKVEFLVSFYNNEISEKSEIFDDQFSVERPDGSNFTLKIRSTKLEDSAMYFCASRLLAGDTDTQYFGPGTRLTVL.

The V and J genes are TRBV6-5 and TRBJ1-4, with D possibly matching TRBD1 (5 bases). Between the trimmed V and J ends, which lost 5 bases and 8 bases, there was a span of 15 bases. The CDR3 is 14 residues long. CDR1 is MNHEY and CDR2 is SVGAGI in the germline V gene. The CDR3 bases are TGTGCCAGCAGTCCCGTCTCGGGACGCGAAAAACTGTTTTTT. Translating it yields CASSPVSGREKLFF.

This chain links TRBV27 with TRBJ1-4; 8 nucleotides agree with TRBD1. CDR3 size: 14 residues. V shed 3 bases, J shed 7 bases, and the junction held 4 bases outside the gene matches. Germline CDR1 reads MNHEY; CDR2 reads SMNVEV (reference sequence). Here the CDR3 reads CASSFWQGAEKLFF. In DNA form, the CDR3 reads TGTGCCAGCAGTTTCTGGCAGGGGGCTGAAAAACTGTTTTTT.